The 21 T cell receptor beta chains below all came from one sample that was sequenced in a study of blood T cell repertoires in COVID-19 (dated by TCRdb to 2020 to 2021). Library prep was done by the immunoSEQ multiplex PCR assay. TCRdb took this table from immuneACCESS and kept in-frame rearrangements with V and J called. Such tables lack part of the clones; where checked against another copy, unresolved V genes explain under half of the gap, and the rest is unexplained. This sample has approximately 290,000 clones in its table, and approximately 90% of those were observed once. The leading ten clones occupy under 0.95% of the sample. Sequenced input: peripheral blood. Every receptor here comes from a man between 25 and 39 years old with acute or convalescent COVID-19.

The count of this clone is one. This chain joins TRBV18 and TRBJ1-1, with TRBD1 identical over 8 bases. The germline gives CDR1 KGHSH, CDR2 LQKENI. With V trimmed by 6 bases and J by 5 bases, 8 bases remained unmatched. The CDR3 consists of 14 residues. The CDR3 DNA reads TGTGCCAGCTCGTTATCACAGGGGGGGACTGAAGCTTTCTTT. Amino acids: CASSLSQGGTEAFF. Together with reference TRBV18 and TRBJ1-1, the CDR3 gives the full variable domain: NAGVMQNPRHLVRRRGQEARLRCSPMKGHSHVYWYRQLPEEGLKFMVYLQKENIIDESGMPKERFSAEFPKEGPSILRIQQVVRGDSAAYFCASSLSQGGTEAFFGQGTRLTVV.

Written as DNA, the CDR3 is TGCGCCAGCAGTGAGGCCAGATTCGACGAGCAGTACTTC. Protein: CASSEARFDEQYF. The chain combines TRBV10-1 with TRBJ2-7; unclear D gene. This CDR3 is built from 13 residues. Germline CDR1 and CDR2: WNHNN and SYGVQD (reference sequence). V was cut by 2 bases and J by 5 bases, with 10 bases left in between.

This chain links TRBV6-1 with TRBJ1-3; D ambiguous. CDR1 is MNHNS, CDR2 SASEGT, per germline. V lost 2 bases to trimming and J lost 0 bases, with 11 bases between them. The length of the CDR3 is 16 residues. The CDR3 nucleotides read TGTGCCAGCAGTGAAAACAGACCCAGCTCTGGAAACACCATATATTTT. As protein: CASSENRPSSGNTIYF.

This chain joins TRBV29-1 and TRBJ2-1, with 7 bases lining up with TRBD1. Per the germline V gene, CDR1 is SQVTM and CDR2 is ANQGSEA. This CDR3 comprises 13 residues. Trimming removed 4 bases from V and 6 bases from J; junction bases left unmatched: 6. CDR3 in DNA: TGCAGCGTTGTCTCCGACAGGGTCAATGAGCAGTTCTTC. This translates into CSVVSDRVNEQFF.

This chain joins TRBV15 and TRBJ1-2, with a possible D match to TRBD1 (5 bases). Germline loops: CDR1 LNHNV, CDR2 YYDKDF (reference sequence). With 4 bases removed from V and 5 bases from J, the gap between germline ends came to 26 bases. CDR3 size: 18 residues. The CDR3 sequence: CATSIYRGGSNTFYGYTF. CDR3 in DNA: TGTGCCACCAGCATCTATAGGGGAGGCAGTAACACTTTTTATGGCTACACCTTC. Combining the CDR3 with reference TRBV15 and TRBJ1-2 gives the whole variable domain DAMVIQNPRYQVTQFGKPVTLSCSQTLNHNVMYWYQQKSSQAPKLLFHYYDKDFNNEADTPDNFQSRRPNTSFCFLDIRSPGLGDTAMYLCATSIYRGGSNTFYGYTFGSGTRLTVV.

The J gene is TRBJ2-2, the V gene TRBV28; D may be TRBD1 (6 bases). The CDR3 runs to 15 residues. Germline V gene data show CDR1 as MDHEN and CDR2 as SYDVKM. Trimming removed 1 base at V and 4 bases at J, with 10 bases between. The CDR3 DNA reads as TGTGCCAGCAGTTTATCGGGCAGGGGCACCGGGGAGCTGTTTTTT. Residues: CASSLSGRGTGELFF. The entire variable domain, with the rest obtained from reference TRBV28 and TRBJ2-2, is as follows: DVKVTQSSRYLVKRTGEKVFLECVQDMDHENMFWYRQDPGLGLRLIYFSYDVKMKEKGDIPEGYSVSREKKERFSLILESASTNQTSMYLCASSLSGRGTGELFFGEGSRLTVL.

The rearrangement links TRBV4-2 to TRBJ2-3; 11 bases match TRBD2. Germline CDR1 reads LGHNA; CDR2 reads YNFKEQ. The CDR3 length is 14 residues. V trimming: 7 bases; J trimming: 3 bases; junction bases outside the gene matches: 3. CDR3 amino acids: CASKGLAETDTQYF. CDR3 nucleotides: TGTGCCAGCAAGGGACTAGCGGAAACAGATACGCAGTATTTT.

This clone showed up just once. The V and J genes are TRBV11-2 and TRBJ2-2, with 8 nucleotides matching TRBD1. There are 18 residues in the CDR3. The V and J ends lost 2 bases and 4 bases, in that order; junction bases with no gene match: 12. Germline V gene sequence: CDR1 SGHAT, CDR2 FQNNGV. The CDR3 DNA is TGTGCCAGCAGCTTATCCCGGACAGGGAACGAACTCACCGGGGAGCTGTTTTTT. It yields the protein CASSLSRTGNELTGELFF.

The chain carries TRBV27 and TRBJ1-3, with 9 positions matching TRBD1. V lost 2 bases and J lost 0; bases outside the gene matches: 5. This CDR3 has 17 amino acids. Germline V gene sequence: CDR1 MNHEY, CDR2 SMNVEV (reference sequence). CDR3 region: CASSLGQGYGSGNTIYF. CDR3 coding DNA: TGTGCCAGCAGTTTAGGACAGGGGTATGGCTCTGGAAACACCATATATTTT.

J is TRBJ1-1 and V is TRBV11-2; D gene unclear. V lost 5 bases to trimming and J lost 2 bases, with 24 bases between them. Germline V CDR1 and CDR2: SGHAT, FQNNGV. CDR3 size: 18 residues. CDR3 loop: CASSPRKSEQSLNTEAFF. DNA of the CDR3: TGTGCCAGCAGCCCCCGCAAATCCGAACAGAGCCTTAACACTGAAGCTTTCTTT.

The chain's CDR3 is CATLRGLNTEAFF. CDR3 coding DNA: TGTGCCACCCTCCGAGGCCTGAACACTGAAGCTTTCTTT. The rearrangement uses TRBV12-3 or TRBV12-4 and TRBJ1-1; D ambiguous. CDR3 length equals 13 residues. Trimming left V 10 bases short and J 0 bases short, with 12 bases between.

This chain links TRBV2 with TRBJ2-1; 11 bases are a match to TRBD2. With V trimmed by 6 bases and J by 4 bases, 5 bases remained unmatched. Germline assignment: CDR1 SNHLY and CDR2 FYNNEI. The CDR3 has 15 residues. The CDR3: CASRTGLAAYNEQFF. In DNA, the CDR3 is TGTGCCAGCAGGACGGGACTAGCGGCTTACAATGAGCAGTTCTTC.

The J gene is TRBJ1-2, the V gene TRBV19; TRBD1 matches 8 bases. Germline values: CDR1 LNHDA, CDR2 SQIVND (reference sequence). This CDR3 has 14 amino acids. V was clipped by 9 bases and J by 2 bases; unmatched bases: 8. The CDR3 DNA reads TGTGCCAGAGATAAGACAGGGGACAACTATGGCTACACCTTC. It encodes CARDKTGDNYGYTF.

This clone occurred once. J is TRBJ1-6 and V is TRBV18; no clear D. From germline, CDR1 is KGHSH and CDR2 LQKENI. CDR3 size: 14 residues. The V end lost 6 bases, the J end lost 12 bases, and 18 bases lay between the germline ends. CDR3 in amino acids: CASSLGGSLGPLHF. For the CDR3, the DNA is TGTGCCAGCTCCTTGGGAGGGTCCCTAGGACCCCTCCACTTT.

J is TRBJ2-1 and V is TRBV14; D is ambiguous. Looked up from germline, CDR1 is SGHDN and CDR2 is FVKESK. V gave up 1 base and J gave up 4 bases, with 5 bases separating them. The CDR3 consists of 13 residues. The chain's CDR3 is CASSQARYNEQFF. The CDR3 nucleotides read TGTGCCAGCAGCCAAGCCAGATACAATGAGCAGTTCTTC.

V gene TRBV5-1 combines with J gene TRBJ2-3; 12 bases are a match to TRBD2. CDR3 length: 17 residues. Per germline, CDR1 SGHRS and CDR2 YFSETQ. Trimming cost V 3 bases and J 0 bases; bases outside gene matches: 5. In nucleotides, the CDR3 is TGCGCCAGCAGCTCCAGGGGGACTAGCGGGAGCACAGATACGCAGTATTTT. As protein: CASSSRGTSGSTDTQYF.

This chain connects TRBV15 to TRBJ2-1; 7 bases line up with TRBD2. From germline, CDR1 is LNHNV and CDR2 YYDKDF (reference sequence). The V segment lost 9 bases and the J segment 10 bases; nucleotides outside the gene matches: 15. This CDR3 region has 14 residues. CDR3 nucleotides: TGTGCCACTTACGGGGGAGGGCCGGAGAGGGAGCAGTTCTTC. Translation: CATYGGGPEREQFF.

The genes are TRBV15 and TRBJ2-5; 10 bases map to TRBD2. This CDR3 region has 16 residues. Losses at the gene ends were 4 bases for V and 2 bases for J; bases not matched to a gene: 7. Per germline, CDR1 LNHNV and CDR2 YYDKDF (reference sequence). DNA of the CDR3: TGTGCCACCAGCATCCAGCTAGCGGGAGCACAAGAGACCCAGTACTTC. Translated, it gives CATSIQLAGAQETQYF.

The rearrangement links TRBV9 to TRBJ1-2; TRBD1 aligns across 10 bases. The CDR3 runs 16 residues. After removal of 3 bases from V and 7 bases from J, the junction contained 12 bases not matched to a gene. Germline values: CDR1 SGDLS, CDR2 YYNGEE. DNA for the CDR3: TGTGCCAGCAGCGAGGGAGGAGGGGACAGGGGCGGTGGCTACACCTTC. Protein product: CASSEGGGDRGGGYTF.

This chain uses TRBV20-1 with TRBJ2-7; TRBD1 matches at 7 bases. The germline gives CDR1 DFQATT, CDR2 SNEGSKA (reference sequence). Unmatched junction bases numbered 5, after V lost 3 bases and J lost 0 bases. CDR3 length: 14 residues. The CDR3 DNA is TGCAGTGCTAGTAGACAGGGTAGCTCCTACGAGCAGTACTTC. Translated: CSASRQGSSYEQYF.

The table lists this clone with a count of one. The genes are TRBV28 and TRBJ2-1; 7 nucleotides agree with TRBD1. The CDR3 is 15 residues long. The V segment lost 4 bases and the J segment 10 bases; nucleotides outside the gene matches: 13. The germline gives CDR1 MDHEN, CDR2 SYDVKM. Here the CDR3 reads CASSSPTTGVVEQFF. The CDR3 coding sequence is TGTGCCAGCAGTTCGCCTACTACAGGGGTCGTAGAGCAGTTCTTC.